The entry that follows covers one T cell receptor (beta chain) sequence. Trimming removed 0 bases from V and 6 bases from J, with 12 bases in between. CDR3 length: 13 amino acids. Germline V gives CDR1 DFQATT, CDR2 SNEGSKA (reference sequence). TCRdb re-derived calls from the RT-PCR reads in MiXCR, one entry per CDR3 protein. The data hold over 25,000 distinct CDR3 sequences, with roughly 38% observed a single time. This specimen comes from a study of patients and donors after allogeneic stem cell transplantation. The sequence was collected from a human donor who was either an allogeneic HSCT recipient or a stem cell or donor lymphocyte infusion donor (not recorded which). It is not recorded whose cells these are; they may come from a transplant donor. Sequencing was performed on blood, either unsorted or a sorted T cell fraction (not recorded which). This chain joins TRBV20-1 and TRBJ2-7, with D perhaps matching TRBD1 (6 bases). This CDR3 is CSARDPDRGEQYF. As DNA, the CDR3 is TGCAGTGCTAGAGATCCGGACAGAGGCGAGCAGTACTTC.